Listed here is a single TCR beta chain. Its matching antigen is unknown. Germline CDR1 and CDR2: SGHNT and YENEEA. CDR3 size: 16 residues. V gave up 1 base and J gave up 7 bases, with 17 bases separating them. The protocol was immunoSEQ multiplex PCR, while the TCRdb copy is restricted to in-frame clones and leaves out a portion. The table shows about 160,000 clones, with roughly nine tenths occurring only once. The data derive from a study of cytomegalovirus exposure and HLA in healthy donors. Whole-study results and caveats: Cytomegalovirus association was assigned to about 150 TCR beta chains.

The receptor was derived from a woman aged 30 to 39 in good health and CMV-seronegative. Specimen: PBMCs. The chain uses TRBV11-3 and TRBJ2-1; possible D gene TRBD2, 6 bases. The CDR3 DNA sequence: TGTGCCAGCAGCTTAGCTTCCGGACTACCTCTAAATGAGCAGTTCTTC. Protein sequence: CASSLASGLPLNEQFF.